Listed below are T cell receptor beta chains from one sample, sequenced in a study of T-cell reconstitution after alpha-beta-depleted transplantation in children. TCRdb reprocessed the PCR reads with MiXCR, giving one entry per CDR3 protein. The table has a few hundred thousand distinct CDR3 sequences, around 16% seen once. The specimen comprised PBMCs, mostly from graft donor cells, sampled 360 days after TCRalphabeta/CD19-depleted stem cell transplant. These receptors all stem from a boy younger than two who had a stem cell transplant for Wiskott-Aldrich syndrome, so the T cells may come from the graft donor. Each CDR3 is given with its conserved first and last residue. A D gene is named only where the DNA matches it firmly. Size is stated for part of the rows, as once, few or many counts, or as a class when the clone is expanded.

many | TRBJ2-3 | TRBV7-9 | TRBD2 | CASSPGAGGPTDTQYF | TGTGCCAGCAGCCCTGGCGCGGGGGGCCCCACAGATACGCAGTATTTT
few | TRBJ2-5 | TRBV5-1 | NA | CASSLAVGGETQYF | TGCGCCAGCAGCTTGGCCGTCGGGGGAGAGACCCAGTACTTC
NA | TRBJ2-1 | TRBV5-4 | TRBD1 | CASSSVDRAYNEQFF | TGTGCCAGCAGCTCGGTGGACAGGGCGTACAATGAGCAGTTCTTC
NA | TRBJ2-2 | TRBV20-1 | NA | CSARDQASANTGELFF | TGCAGTGCTAGAGATCAGGCTAGCGCGAACACCGGGGAGCTGTTTTTT
NA | TRBJ1-2 | TRBV5-1 | NA | CASRFTEDGYTF | TGCGCCAGTCGCTTCACAGAGGATGGCTACACCTTC
few | TRBJ2-3 | TRBV20-1 | TRBD2 | CSAPTSGGATDTQYF | TGCAGTGCCCCGACTAGCGGGGGGGCCACAGATACGCAGTATTTT
few | TRBJ2-3 | TRBV24-1 | TRBD1 | CATSDPTRRGRETDTQYF | TGTGCCACCAGTGATCCCACCCGCAGGGGGCGCGAAACAGATACGCAGTATTTT
NA | TRBJ2-2 | TRBV12-3/TRBV12-4 | NA | CASSIPEGGGELFF | TGTGCCAGCAGTATACCCGAGGGGGGCGGGGAGCTGTTTTTT
few | TRBJ2-1 | TRBV28 | TRBD2 | CASSNGGGRNEQFF | TGTGCCAGCAGTAACGGGGGGGGCCGGAATGAGCAGTTCTTC
few | TRBJ2-1 | TRBV7-2 | TRBD1 | CASSSDRVYEQFF | TGTGCCAGCAGCTCGGACAGGGTCTATGAGCAGTTCTTC
NA | TRBJ2-4 | TRBV19 | TRBD1 | CASSTSGTGSAKNIQYF | TGTGCCAGTAGTACCTCCGGGACAGGGTCAGCCAAAAACATTCAGTACTTC
few | TRBJ2-2 | TRBV11-2 | NA | CASSWLGVGRELFF | TGTGCCAGCAGCTGGTTGGGGGTCGGGAGGGAGCTGTTTTTT
NA | TRBJ2-7 | TRBV10-3 | TRBD2 | CAISESPSRTSGRAGEQYF | TGTGCCATCAGTGAGTCGCCCTCCCGGACTAGCGGGAGGGCTGGCGAGCAGTACTTC
few | TRBJ2-3 | TRBV19 | TRBD2 | CASSGGLALNTQYF | TGTGCCAGTAGTGGGGGACTAGCGTTAAATACGCAGTATTTT
few | TRBJ2-4 | TRBV7-9 | TRBD1 | CASSPPRQGNKNIQYF | TGTGCCAGCAGCCCTCCCCGACAGGGTAACAAAAACATTCAGTACTTC
few | TRBJ2-5 | TRBV5-1 | TRBD2 | CASSFSAGGQETQYF | TGCGCCAGCAGCTTTTCAGCGGGGGGGCAGGAGACCCAGTACTTC
few | TRBJ2-7 | TRBV5-1 | TRBD1 | CASSLVTPDRENEQYF | TGCGCCAGCAGCTTGGTGACGCCGGACAGGGAGAACGAGCAGTACTTC
few | TRBJ1-4 | TRBV20-1 | NA | CSASLRGGEKLFF | TGCAGTGCTAGCCTCAGGGGCGGTGAAAAACTGTTTTTT
many | TRBJ2-1 | TRBV6-5 | TRBD2 | CASSYPGLAGAKQFF | TGTGCCAGCAGTTACCCGGGACTAGCGGGGGCAAAGCAGTTCTTC
NA | TRBJ1-2 | TRBV6-2/TRBV6-3 | NA | CASSGLNYGYTF | TGTGCCAGCAGCGGATTGAACTATGGCTACACCTTC
few | TRBJ1-1 | TRBV28 | NA | CASSSHGQGRNTEAFF | TGTGCCAGCAGTTCCCATGGGCAGGGAAGGAACACTGAAGCTTTCTTT
few | TRBJ2-5 | TRBV12-3/TRBV12-4 | TRBD2 | CATSPGGETQYF | TGTGCCACCTCCCCGGGGGGGGAGACCCAGTACTTC
few | TRBJ2-1 | TRBV10-3 | TRBD1 | CASTGQDSYNEQFF | TGTGCCAGCACGGGACAGGACTCCTACAATGAGCAGTTCTTC
NA | TRBJ1-2 | TRBV5-1 | NA | CASSYSTYGYTF | TGCGCCAGCAGCTATTCTACTTATGGCTACACCTTC
few | TRBJ2-2 | TRBV3-1 | NA | CASSLQSPLTGELFF | TGTGCCAGCAGCCTGCAGTCCCCACTTACCGGGGAGCTGTTTTTT
NA | TRBJ2-1 | TRBV7-2 | NA | CASSLVWADEQFF | TGTGCCAGCAGCTTGGTGTGGGCGGATGAGCAGTTCTTC
NA | TRBJ1-6 | TRBV14 | NA | CASSQDRVYNSPLHF | TGTGCCAGCAGCCAAGATCGGGTCTATAATTCACCCCTCCACTTT
few | TRBJ1-1 | TRBV7-9 | NA | CASSSPFSRTEAFF | TGTGCCAGCAGCTCCCCTTTTAGTAGGACTGAAGCTTTCTTT
NA | TRBJ2-1 | TRBV14 | NA | CASSQFIGGGQFF | TGTGCCAGCAGCCAATTTATCGGGGGTGGGCAGTTCTTC
NA | TRBJ2-1 | TRBV18 | TRBD1 | CASSPPVLDRGPYNEQFF | TGTGCCAGCTCACCACCGGTGTTGGACAGGGGGCCCTACAATGAGCAGTTCTTC
few | TRBJ2-2 | TRBV4-3 | TRBD2 | CASSQGPSGTSGTGELFF | TGCGCCAGCAGCCAAGGTCCGTCCGGGACTAGCGGGACCGGGGAGCTGTTTTTT
NA | TRBJ2-7 | TRBV12-3/TRBV12-4 | TRBD2 | CASSLQRGAPSYEQYF | TGTGCCAGCAGTCTTCAGCGGGGGGCCCCATCCTACGAGCAGTACTTC
few | TRBJ2-7 | TRBV6-5 | NA | CASSYSTRYRQYF | TGTGCCAGCAGTTACTCCACCAGATACCGGCAGTACTTC
NA | TRBJ2-5 | TRBV20-1 | TRBD2 | CCARDPRGGHQETQYF | TGCTGTGCTAGAGATCCTCGGGGGGGCCACCAAGAGACCCAGTACTTC
NA | TRBJ2-3 | TRBV6-1 | TRBD1 | CASSPPDRRNTQYF | TGTGCCAGCAGCCCCCCGGACAGGAGAAATACGCAGTATTTT
many | TRBJ2-7 | TRBV7-9 | NA | CASSQHYEQYF | TGTGCCAGCAGTCAGCACTACGAGCAGTACTTC
NA | TRBJ2-7 | TRBV24-1 | TRBD2 | CATSDPGLASNEQYF | TGTGCCACCAGTGACCCGGGACTAGCAAGCAACGAGCAGTACTTC
few | TRBJ2-1 | TRBV7-2 | TRBD2 | CASRHRLAGVGMDEQFF | TGTGCCAGCAGACACCGACTAGCGGGAGTAGGAATGGATGAGCAGTTCTTC
NA | TRBJ2-3 | TRBV24-1 | TRBD2 | CATSDMASGDPTDTQYF | TGTGCCACCAGTGATATGGCTAGCGGGGACCCCACAGATACGCAGTATTTT
NA | TRBJ2-3 | TRBV5-1 | TRBD1 | CASRGSSTGLADTQYF | TGCGCCAGCAGGGGTTCCTCGACAGGGCTCGCAGATACGCAGTATTTT
NA | TRBJ2-1 | TRBV20-1 | TRBD2 | CSANRRGGPVSEQFF | TGCAGTGCTAATCGTCGGGGGGGGCCGGTCAGTGAGCAGTTCTTC
NA | TRBJ2-5 | TRBV3-1 | TRBD2 | CASSQGLLAGGQETQYF | TGTGCCAGCAGCCAAGGTCTTCTAGCGGGGGGACAAGAGACCCAGTACTTC
NA | TRBJ2-7 | TRBV6-6 | NA | CASSWGNSYEQYF | TGTGCCAGCAGTTGGGGGAACTCCTACGAGCAGTACTTC
NA | TRBJ2-5 | TRBV12-3/TRBV12-4 | NA | CASSFRAGSETQYF | TGTGCCAGCAGTTTTCGGGCAGGTTCAGAGACCCAGTACTTC
few | TRBJ2-2 | TRBV4-2 | TRBD2 | CASSLKYLLGLAGGPLDTGELFF | TGTGCCAGCAGCCTGAAATACTTACTCGGACTAGCGGGGGGGCCTCTGGACACCGGGGAGCTGTTTTTT
NA | TRBJ2-7 | TRBV6-1 | NA | CASSSHRGGSYEQYF | TGTGCCAGCAGCTCCCACAGGGGAGGCTCCTACGAGCAGTACTTC
NA | TRBJ1-1 | TRBV4-1 | NA | CASSQMGLMNTEAFF | TGCGCCAGCAGCCAAATGGGACTGATGAACACTGAAGCTTTCTTT
NA | TRBJ2-3 | TRBV5-1 | TRBD1 | CASSGQGNTDTQYF | TGCGCCAGCAGCGGACAGGGGAACACAGATACGCAGTATTTT
once | TRBJ1-6 | TRBV7-2 | NA | CASSLVFDSPLHF | TGTGCCAGCAGCTTAGTTTTCGATTCACCCCTCCACTTT
few | TRBJ2-7 | TRBV24-1 | NA | CATETHYEQYF | TGTGCCACCGAAACCCATTACGAGCAGTACTTC
many | TRBJ2-7 | TRBV20-1 | NA | CSARYRGQPFLYEQYF | TGCAGTGCTAGATATCGGGGGCAACCTTTCCTCTACGAGCAGTACTTC
NA | TRBJ2-2 | TRBV7-6 | TRBD2 | CASRRKPGEGPNTGELFF | TGTGCCAGCAGACGCAAGCCTGGGGAGGGGCCGAACACCGGGGAGCTGTTTTTT
NA | TRBJ1-6 | TRBV3-1 | NA | CASSQEGAMNSPLHF | TGTGCCAGCAGCCAAGAGGGGGCGATGAATTCACCCCTCCACTTT
NA | TRBJ1-1 | TRBV7-8 | NA | CASSLWFIQSAFF | TGTGCCAGCAGCTTATGGTTCATACAATCAGCTTTCTTT
NA | TRBJ2-1 | TRBV19 | NA | CASSIPGSAPEQFF | TGTGCCAGTAGTATCCCCGGGTCGGCCCCAGAGCAGTTCTTC
NA | TRBJ2-5 | TRBV10-3 | TRBD1 | CAIKPGQGGETQYF | TGTGCCATCAAGCCGGGACAGGGTGGCGAGACCCAGTACTTC
few | TRBJ2-2 | TRBV12-3/TRBV12-4 | TRBD1 | CASRDGTAPTKTGELFF | TGTGCCAGCAGGGACGGGACAGCCCCTACGAAAACCGGGGAGCTGTTTTTT
many | TRBJ2-1 | TRBV7-9 | TRBD2 | CASSFFGTSAYNEQFF | TGTGCCAGCAGCTTCTTTGGGACTAGCGCCTACAATGAGCAGTTCTTC
NA | TRBJ2-1 | TRBV28 | TRBD1 | CASSFDGTGYNEQFF | TGTGCCAGCAGTTTCGACGGGACAGGGTACAATGAGCAGTTCTTC